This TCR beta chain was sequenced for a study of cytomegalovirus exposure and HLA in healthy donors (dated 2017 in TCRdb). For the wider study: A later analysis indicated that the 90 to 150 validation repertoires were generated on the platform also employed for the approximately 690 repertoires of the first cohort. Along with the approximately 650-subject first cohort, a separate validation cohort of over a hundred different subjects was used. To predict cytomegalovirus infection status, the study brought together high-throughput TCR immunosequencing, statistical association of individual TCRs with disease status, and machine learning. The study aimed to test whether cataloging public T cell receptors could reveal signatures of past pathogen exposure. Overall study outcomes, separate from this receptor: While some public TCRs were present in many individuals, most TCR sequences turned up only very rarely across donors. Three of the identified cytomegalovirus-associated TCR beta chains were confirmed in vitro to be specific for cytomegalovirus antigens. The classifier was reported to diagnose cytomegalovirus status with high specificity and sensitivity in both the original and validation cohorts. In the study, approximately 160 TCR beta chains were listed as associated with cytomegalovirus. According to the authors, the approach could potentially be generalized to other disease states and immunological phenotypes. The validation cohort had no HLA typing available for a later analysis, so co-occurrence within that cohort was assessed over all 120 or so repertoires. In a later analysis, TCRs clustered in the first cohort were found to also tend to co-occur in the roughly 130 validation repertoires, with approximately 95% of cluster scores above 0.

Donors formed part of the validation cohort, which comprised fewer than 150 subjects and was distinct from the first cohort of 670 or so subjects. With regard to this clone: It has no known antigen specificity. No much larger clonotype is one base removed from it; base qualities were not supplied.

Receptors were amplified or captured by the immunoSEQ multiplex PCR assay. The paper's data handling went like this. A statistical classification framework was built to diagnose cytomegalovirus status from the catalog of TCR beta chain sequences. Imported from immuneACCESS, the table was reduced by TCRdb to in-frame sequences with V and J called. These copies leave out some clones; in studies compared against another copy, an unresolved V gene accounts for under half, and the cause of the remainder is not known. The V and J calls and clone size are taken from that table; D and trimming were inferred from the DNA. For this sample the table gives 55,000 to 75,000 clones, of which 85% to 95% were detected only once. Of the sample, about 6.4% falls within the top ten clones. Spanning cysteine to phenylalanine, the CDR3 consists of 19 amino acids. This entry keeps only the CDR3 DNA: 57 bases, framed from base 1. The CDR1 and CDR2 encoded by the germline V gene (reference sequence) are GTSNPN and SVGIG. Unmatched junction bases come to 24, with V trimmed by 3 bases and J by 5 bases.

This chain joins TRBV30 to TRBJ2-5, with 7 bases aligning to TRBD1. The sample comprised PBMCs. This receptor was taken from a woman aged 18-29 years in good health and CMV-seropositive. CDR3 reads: CAWSRRTGSEKWRLETQYF. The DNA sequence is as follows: TGTGCCTGGAGCCGTCGGACAGGATCCGAGAAGTGGAGATTGGAGACCCAGTACTTC. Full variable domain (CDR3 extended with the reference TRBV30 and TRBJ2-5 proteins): SQTIHQWPATLVQPVGSPLSLECTVEGTSNPNLYWYRQAAGRGLQLLFYSVGIGQISSEVPQNLSASRPQDRQFILSSKKLLLSDSGFYLCAWSRRTGSEKWRLETQYFGPGTRLLVL.